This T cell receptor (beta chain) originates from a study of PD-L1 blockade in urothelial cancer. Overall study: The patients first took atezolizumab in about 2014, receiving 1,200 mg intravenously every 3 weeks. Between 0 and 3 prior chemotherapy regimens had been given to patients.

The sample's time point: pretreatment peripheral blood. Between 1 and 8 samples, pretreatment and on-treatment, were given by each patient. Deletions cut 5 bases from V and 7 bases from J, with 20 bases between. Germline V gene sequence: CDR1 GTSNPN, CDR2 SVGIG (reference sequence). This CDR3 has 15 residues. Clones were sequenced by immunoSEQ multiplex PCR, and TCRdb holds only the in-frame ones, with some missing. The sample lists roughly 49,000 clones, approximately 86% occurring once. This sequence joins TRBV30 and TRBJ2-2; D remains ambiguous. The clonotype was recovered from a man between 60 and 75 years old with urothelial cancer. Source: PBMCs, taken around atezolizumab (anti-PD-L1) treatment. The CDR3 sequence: CAWFPWPNPGGELFF. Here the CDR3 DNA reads TGTGCCTGGTTCCCGTGGCCAAACCCTGGCGGGGAGCTGTTTTTT.